The sequence of this T cell receptor (beta chain) was determined in a study of T cell repertoires in cytomegalovirus infection (dated by TCRdb to between 2019 and 2020). Context from the whole study: Donor HLA type was relevant to the analysis, because carriage of CMV infection together with the matching HLA type was indicated by public TCR beta signatures. Study-wide conclusions, independent of this receptor: Carriers of CMV infection plus the relevant HLA type were discriminated by the cumulative frequency of public TCR beta family members in the study cohort and in an independent approximately 340-donor cohort. The ex vivo response was dominated by HLA-C-restricted CMV-specific TCR beta clonotypes, and the single most frequent clonotype in two of eight donors was supplied by these HLA-C-restricted clonotypes.

This clonotype was seen only a few times. Its antigen target is currently unknown. Base qualities are missing; no much larger clone stands one base away. From the cysteine up to the phenylalanine, the CDR3 has a length of 16 residues. Of all the DNA, just the CDR3 is kept, 48 bases in frame from base 1. For this chain, trimming is 5 bases at the V end and 3 bases at the J end, and the number of junction bases without a gene match is 7. The germline V gene supplies CDR1 SGHTA and CDR2 FQGTGA. The instrument was an Illumina HiSeq 1500. TCRdb passed the public sequencing reads through fastp at Q25 and MiXCR, retaining productive beta sequences. A single entry per CDR3 protein holds the most common genes and DNA from its merged rows. For this sample there are around 450,000 distinct CDR3 sequences; approximately 30% appear just once. The ten biggest clones cover around 15% of the sample.

This TCR came from a human donor in good health (CMV status not recorded). Some clones in this sample may be carry-over from other donors' samples. The chain couples TRBV7-3 to TRBJ2-1; the central 10 bases match TRBD1. The source material was PBMCs. The nucleotide sequence is given as TGTGCCAGCAGCCTCTACGGACAGGGGGGCTACAATGAGCAGTTCTTC. It translates as CASSLYGQGGYNEQFF.